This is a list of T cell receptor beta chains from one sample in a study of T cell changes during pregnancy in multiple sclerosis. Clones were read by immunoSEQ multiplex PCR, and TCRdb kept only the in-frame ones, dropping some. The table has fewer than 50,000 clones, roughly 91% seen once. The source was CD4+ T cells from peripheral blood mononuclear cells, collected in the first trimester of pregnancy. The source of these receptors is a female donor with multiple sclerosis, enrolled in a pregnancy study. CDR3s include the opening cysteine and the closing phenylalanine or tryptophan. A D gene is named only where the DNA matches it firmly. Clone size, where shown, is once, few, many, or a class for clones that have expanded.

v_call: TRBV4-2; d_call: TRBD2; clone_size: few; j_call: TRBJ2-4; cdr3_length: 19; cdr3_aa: CASSQGTSGTSGRGRIQYF; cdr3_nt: TGTGCCAGCAGCCAAGGTACTAGCGGGACTAGCGGGAGAGGGCGCATTCAGTACTTC
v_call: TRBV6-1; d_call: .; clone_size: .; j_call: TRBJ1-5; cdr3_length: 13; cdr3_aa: CASSVGSGGPQHF; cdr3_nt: TGTGCCAGCAGTGTGGGATCCGGAGGGCCCCAGCATTTT
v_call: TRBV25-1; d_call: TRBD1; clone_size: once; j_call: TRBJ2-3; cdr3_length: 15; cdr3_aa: CASSEYRGQSDTQYF; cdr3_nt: TGTGCCAGCAGTGAATATAGGGGGCAATCGGATACGCAGTATTTT
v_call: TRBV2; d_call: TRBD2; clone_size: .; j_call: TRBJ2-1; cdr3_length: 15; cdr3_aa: CASQEREVLVNEQFF; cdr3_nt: TGTGCCAGTCAAGAGCGGGAGGTTCTCGTCAATGAGCAGTTCTTC
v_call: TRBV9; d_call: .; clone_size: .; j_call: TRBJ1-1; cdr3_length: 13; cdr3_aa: CASSGDMATEAFF; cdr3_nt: TGTGCCAGCAGCGGAGACATGGCCACTGAAGCTTTCTTT
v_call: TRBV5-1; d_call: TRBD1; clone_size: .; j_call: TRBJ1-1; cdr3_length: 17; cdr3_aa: CASSSGTGASSWTEAFF; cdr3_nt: TGCGCCAGCAGCTCCGGGACAGGGGCTTCCAGCTGGACTGAAGCTTTCTTT
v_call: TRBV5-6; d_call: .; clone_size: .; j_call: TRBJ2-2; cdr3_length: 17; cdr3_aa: CASSLPGLSTNTGELFF; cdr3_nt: TGTGCCAGCAGCTTGCCCGGACTTTCCACGAATACCGGGGAGCTGTTTTTT
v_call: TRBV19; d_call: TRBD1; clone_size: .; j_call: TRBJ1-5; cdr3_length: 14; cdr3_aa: CASSSRTGLQPQHF; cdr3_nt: TGTGCCAGTAGTTCCCGGACAGGGTTACAGCCCCAGCATTTT
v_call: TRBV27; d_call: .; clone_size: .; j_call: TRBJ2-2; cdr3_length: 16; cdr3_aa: CASPSREKGGPGELFF; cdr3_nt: TGTGCCAGCCCGAGTAGGGAGAAAGGGGGTCCCGGGGAGCTGTTTTTT
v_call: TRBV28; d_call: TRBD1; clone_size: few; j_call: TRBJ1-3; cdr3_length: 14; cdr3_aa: CASRGQGRRNTIYF; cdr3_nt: TGTGCCAGCCGTGGACAGGGTAGGCGAAACACCATATATTTT
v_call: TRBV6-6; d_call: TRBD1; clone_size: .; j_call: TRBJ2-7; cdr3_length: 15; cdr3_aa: CASSYSPGQGYEQYF; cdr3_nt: TGTGCCAGCAGTTACTCCCCGGGACAGGGATACGAGCAGTACTTC
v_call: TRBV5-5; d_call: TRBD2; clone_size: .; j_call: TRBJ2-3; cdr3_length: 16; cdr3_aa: CASSLGRLAAPDTQYF; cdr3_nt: TGTGCCAGCAGCTTAGGAAGACTAGCGGCCCCAGATACGCAGTATTTT
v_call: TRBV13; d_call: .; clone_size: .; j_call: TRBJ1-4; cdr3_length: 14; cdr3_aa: CASSLTGPNEKLFF; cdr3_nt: TGTGCCAGCAGCCTTACAGGGCCGAATGAAAAACTGTTTTTT
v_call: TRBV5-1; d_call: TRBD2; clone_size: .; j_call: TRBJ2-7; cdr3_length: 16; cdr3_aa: CASSGLAGGQVIEQYF; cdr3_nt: TGCGCCAGCAGCGGGCTAGCGGGAGGGCAGGTCATCGAGCAGTACTTC
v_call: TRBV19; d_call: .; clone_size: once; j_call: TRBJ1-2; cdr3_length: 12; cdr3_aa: CASSNQRYGYTF; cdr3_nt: TGTGCCAGTAGTAATCAGCGTTATGGCTACACCTTC
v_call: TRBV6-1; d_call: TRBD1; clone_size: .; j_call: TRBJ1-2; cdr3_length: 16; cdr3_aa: CASSAYRGLEVYGYTF; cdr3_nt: TGTGCCAGCAGTGCGTACAGGGGGCTGGAGGTCTATGGCTACACCTTC
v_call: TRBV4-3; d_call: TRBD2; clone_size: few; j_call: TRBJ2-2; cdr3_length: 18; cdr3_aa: CASSQDPAGGANTGELFF; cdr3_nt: TGCGCCAGCAGCCAAGATCCAGCGGGAGGTGCGAACACCGGGGAGCTGTTTTTT
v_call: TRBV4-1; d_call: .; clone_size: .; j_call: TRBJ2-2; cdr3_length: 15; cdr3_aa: CASSQEGGVTGELFF; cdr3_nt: TGCGCCAGCAGCCAAGAGGGGGGAGTCACCGGGGAGCTGTTTTTT
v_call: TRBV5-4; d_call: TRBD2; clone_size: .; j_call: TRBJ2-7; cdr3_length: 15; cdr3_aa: CASNKLGGRTYEQYF; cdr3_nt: TGTGCCAGCAACAAGCTAGGCGGGAGGACCTACGAGCAGTACTTC
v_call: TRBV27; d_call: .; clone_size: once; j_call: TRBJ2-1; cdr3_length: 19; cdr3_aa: CASSRKTITGASSYNEQFF; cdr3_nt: TGTGCCAGCAGCCGTAAAACAATTACGGGAGCGAGCTCCTACAATGAGCAGTTCTTC
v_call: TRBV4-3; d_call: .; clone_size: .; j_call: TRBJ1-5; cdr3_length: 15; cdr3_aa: CASSQDPAGAQPQHF; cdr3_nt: TGCGCCAGCAGCCAAGATCCAGCAGGGGCTCAGCCCCAGCATTTT
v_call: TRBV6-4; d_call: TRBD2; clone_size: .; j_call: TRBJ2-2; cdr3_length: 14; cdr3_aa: CASSHSGDTGELFF; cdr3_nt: TGTGCCAGCAGTCACAGCGGGGACACCGGGGAGCTGTTTTTT
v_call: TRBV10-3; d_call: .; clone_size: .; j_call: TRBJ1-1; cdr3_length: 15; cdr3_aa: CAISESRHQNTEAFF; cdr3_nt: TGTGCCATCAGTGAGTCGAGACACCAAAACACTGAAGCTTTCTTT
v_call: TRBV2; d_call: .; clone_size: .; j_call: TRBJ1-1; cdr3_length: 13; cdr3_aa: CASSESVNTEAFF; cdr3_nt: TGTGCCAGCAGTGAGTCAGTGAACACTGAAGCTTTCTTT
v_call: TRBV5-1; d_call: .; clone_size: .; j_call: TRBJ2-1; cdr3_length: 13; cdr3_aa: CASSLVSDNEQFF; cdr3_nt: TGCGCCAGCAGCCTGGTGTCCGACAATGAGCAGTTCTTC
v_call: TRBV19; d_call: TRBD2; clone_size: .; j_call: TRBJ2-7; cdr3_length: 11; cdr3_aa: CASSSGGEQYF; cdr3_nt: TGTGCCAGTAGTTCGGGGGGCGAGCAGTACTTC
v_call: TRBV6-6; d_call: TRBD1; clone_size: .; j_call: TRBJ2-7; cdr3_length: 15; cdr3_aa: CASSLPGTGSYEQYF; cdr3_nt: TGTGCCAGCAGTCTCCCCGGGACAGGGTCCTACGAGCAGTACTTC
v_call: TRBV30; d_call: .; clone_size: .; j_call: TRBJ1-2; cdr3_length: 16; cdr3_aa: CAWSLGRRGANYGYTF; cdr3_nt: TGTGCCTGGAGCCTAGGTCGCAGGGGAGCCAACTATGGCTACACCTTC
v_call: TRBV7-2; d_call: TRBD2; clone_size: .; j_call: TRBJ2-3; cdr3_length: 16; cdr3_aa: CASSLRGRASTDTQYF; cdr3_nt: TGTGCCAGCAGCTTACGGGGGAGGGCTAGCACAGATACGCAGTATTTT
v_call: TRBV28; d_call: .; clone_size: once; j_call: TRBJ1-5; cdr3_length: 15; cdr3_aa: CASSFAGVSNQPQHF; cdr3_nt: TGTGCCAGCAGTTTTGCCGGGGTTAGCAATCAGCCCCAGCATTTT
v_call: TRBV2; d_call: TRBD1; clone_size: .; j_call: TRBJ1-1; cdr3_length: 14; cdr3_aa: CASSETGVNTEAFF; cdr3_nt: TGTGCCAGCAGTGAAACAGGGGTGAACACTGAAGCTTTCTTT
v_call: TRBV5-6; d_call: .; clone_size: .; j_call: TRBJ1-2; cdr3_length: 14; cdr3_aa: CASSFGTGVYGYTF; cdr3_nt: TGTGCCAGCAGCTTCGGCACAGGAGTGTATGGCTACACCTTC